This TCR beta chain was found in a study of T cells after yellow fever vaccination. CDR1 and CDR2 (germline): MNHNS, SASEGT. Trimming removed 6 bases from V and 1 base from J, with 9 bases in between. The CDR3 totals 13 residues. This clonotype was seen a few times. One entry per CDR3 protein, called by TCRdb with MiXCR from the 5' RACE reads. Of a few hundred thousand distinct CDR3 sequences listed, roughly 7.5% are singletons. The receptor was isolated from a man aged 18 to 29 who received the YFV17D yellow fever vaccine. The material was PBMCs, obtained approximately 47 days after the first yellow fever vaccination. J is TRBJ1-1 and V is TRBV6-1; D not certain. CDR3 amino acids: CASRVSGNTEAFF. CDR3 DNA: TGTGCCAGCAGAGTGAGTGGGAACACTGAAGCTTTCTTT.